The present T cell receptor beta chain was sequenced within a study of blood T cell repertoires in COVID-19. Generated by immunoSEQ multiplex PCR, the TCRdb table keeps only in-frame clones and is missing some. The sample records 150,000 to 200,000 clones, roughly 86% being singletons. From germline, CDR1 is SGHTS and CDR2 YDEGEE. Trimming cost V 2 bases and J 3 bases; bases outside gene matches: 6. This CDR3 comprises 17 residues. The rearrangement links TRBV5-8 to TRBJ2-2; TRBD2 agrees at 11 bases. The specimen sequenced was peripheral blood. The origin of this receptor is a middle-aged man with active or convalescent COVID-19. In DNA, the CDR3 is TGTGCCAGCAGCTTCGATAGCGGGGGGGCTGACACCGGGGAGCTGTTTTTT. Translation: CASSFDSGGADTGELFF. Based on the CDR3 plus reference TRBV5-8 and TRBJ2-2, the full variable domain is EAGVTQSPTHLIKTRGQQATLRCSPISGHTSVYWYQQALGLGLQFLLWYDEGEERNRGNFPPRFSGRQFPNYSSELNVNALELEDSALYLCASSFDSGGADTGELFFGEGSRLTVL.